This T cell receptor (beta chain) is drawn from a study of graft-versus-host responses after intestinal transplantation. This clone has only a few counts. Germline CDR1 and CDR2: SGDLS and YYNGEE. The CDR3 is made up of 14 amino acids. V was pared by 2 bases and J by 0 bases, with 9 bases between. Measured with immunoSEQ multiplex PCR; TCRdb has only the in-frame clones, and not every one. Seen here are some 14,000 clones, 25% to 30% observed once, and the top ten hold under 5%. This chain uses TRBV9 with TRBJ2-7; D is ambiguous. The specimen comprised alloreactive CD4+ T cells from a mixed lymphocyte reaction culture, sampled before intestinal transplant. Documented subset: CFSE-low proliferating T cells sorted from roughly 6-day pre-transplant mixed lymphocyte reaction (GvH or HvG direction). The TCR sequence derives from a human patient who received an intestinal transplant. CDR3 amino acids: CASSVSVTSYEQYF. CDR3 sequence (DNA): TGTGCCAGCAGCGTCTCCGTTACCTCCTACGAGCAGTACTTC.